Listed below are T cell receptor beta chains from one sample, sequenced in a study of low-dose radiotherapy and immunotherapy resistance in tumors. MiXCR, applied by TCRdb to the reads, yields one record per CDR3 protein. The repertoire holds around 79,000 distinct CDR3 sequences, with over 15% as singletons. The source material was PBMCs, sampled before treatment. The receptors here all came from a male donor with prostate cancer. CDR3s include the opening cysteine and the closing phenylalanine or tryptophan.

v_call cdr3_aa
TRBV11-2 CASRGLNSNQPQHF
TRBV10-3 CAISDTAGTGTDSPLHF
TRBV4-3 CASSQENRGHNEQFF
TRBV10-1 CASSEPGQGTGELFF
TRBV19 CASSPGLAGGDHEQYF
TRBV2 CASSWGTYNEQFF
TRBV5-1 CASSWNFGTSEYNEQFF
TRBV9 CASSVGASATDTQYF
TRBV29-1 CSVSLWGLSNYGYTF
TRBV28 CASSTTGSRSAFF
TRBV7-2 CASTPPGVFTDTQYF
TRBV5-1 CASSLVTSGMNEQFF
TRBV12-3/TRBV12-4 CASRSTGNYNEQFF